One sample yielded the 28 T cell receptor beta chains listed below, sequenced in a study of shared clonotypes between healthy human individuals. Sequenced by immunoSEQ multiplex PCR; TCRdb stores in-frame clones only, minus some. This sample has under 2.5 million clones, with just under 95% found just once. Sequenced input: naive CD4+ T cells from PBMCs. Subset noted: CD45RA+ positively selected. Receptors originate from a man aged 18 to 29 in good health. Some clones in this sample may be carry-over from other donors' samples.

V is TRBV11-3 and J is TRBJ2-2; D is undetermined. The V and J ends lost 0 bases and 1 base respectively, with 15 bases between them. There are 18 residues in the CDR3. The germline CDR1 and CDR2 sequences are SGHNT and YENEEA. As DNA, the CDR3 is TGTGCCAGCAGCTTAGAAAGGTTTGGCGGAATGAACACCGGGGAGCTGTTTTTT. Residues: CASSLERFGGMNTGELFF.

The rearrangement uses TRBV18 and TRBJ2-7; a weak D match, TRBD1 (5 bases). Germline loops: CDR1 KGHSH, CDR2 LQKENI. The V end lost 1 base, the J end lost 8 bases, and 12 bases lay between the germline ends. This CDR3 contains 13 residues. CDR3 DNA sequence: TGTGCCAGCTCACCACTGGGGCCTCAACAGCAGTACTTC. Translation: CASSPLGPQQQYF.

CDR3 nucleotide sequence: TGTGCCAGCAGCCAAGCAAGGAGGGGGAGGAATCAGCCCCAGCATTTT. Its protein product is CASSQARRGRNQPQHF. This chain joins TRBV14 and TRBJ1-5; possible D gene TRBD1, 6 bases. The CDR3 is made up of 16 amino acids. The germline CDR1 and CDR2 sequences are SGHDN and FVKESK. Trimming removed 1 base from V and 4 bases from J, with 14 bases in between. Looking up the rest from reference TRBV14 and TRBJ1-5 gives the full variable domain: EAGVTQFPSHSVIEKGQTVTLRCDPISGHDNLYWYRRVMGKEIKFLLHFVKESKQDESGMPNNRFLAERTGGTYSTLKVQPAELEDSGVYFCASSQARRGRNQPQHFGDGTRLSIL.

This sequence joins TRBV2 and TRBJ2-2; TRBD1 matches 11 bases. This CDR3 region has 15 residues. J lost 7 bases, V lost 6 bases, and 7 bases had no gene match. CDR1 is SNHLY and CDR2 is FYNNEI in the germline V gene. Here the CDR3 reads CASRGGQGALGELFF. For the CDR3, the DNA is TGTGCCAGCAGGGGCGGACAGGGGGCTCTCGGGGAGCTGTTTTTT.

CDR3 in DNA: TGTGCTAGTGGTTTGGGCCGACTAGCGGGAGGGGCAGATACGCAGTATTTT. Its protein product is CASGLGRLAGGADTQYF. J is TRBJ2-3 and V is TRBV12-5; TRBD2 aligns across 14 bases. CDR1 and CDR2 from the germline V gene are LGHNT and FRNRAP. Trimming cost V 1 base and J 4 bases; bases outside gene matches: 4. The CDR3 is 17 residues long.

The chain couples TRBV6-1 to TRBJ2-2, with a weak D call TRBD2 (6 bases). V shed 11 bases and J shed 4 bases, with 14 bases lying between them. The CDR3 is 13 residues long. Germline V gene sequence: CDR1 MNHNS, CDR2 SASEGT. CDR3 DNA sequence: TGTGCCGGACGGGAGATTGCCACCGGGGAGCTGTTTTTT. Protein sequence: CAGREIATGELFF.

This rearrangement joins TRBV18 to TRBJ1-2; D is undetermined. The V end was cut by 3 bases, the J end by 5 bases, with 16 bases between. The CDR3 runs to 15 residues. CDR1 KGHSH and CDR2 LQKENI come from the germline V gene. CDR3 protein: CASSPDPSASYGYTF. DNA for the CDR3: TGTGCCAGCTCACCGGACCCCTCGGCCTCGTATGGCTACACCTTC.

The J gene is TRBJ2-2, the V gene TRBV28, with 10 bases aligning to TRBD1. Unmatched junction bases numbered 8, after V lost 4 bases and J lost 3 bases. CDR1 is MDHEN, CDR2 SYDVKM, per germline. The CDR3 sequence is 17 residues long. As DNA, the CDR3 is TGTGCCAGCAGTTCCGGACAGGGGGGAGGGGACACCGGGGAGCTGTTTTTT. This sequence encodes CASSSGQGGGDTGELFF.

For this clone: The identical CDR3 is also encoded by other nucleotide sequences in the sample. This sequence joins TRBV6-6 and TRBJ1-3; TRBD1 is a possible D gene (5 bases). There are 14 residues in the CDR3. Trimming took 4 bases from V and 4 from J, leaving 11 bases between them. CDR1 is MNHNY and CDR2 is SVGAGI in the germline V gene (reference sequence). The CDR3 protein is CASSSGGAGNTIYF. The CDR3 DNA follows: TGTGCCAGCAGTTCCGGGGGTGCCGGAAACACCATATATTTT.

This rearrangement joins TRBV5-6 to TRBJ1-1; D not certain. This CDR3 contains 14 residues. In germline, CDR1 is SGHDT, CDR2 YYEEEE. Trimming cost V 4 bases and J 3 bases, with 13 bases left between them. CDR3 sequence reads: CASSRRTYDTEAFF. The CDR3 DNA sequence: TGTGCCAGCAGCCGCCGGACCTATGACACTGAAGCTTTCTTT.

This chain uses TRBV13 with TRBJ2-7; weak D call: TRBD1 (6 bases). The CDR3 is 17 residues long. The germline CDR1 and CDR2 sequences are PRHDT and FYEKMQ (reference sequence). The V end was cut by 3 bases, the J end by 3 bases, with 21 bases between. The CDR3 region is CASSLRGGPSRGYEQYF. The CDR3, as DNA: TGTGCCAGCAGCTTGAGAGGCGGCCCCTCCAGGGGCTACGAGCAGTACTTC. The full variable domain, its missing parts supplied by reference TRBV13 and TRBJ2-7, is AAGVIQSPRHLIKEKRETATLKCYPIPRHDTVYWYQQGPGQDPQFLISFYEKMQSDKGSIPDRFSAQQFSDYHSELNMSSLELGDSALYFCASSLRGGPSRGYEQYFGPGTRLTVT.

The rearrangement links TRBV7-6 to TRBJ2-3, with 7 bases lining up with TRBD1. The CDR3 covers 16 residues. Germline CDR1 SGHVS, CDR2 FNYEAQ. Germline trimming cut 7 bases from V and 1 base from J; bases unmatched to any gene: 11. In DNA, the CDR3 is TGTGCCAGCACTGGCAAAGGGGGCCCAGGCACAGATACGCAGTATTTT. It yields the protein CASTGKGGPGTDTQYF.

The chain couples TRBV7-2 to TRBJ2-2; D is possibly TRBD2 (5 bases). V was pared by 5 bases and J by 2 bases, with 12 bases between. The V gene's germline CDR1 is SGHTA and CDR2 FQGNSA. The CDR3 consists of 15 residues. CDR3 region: CASSPRAANTGELFF. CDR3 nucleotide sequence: TGTGCCAGCAGCCCGCGAGCGGCTAACACCGGGGAGCTGTTTTTT.

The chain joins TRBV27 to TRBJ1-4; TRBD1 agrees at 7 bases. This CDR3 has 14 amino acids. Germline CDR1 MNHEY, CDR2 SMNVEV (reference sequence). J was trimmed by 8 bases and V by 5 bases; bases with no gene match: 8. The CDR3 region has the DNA TGTGCCAGCAGTCCCAGGACAGGAGGGGAAAAACTGTTTTTT. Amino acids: CASSPRTGGEKLFF.

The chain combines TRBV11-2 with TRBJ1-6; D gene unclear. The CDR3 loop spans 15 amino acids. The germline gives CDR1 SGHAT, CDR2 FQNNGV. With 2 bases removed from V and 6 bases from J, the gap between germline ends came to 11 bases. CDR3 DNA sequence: TGTGCCAGCAGCTTATCAGGACGGTTTAATTCACCCCTCCACTTT. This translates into CASSLSGRFNSPLHF.

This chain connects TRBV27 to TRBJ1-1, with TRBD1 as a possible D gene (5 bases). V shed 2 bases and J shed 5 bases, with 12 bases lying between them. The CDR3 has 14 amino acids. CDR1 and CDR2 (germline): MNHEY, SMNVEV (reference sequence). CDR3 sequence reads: CASSLAAGATEAFF. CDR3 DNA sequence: TGTGCCAGCAGTTTAGCGGCCGGGGCGACTGAAGCTTTCTTT.

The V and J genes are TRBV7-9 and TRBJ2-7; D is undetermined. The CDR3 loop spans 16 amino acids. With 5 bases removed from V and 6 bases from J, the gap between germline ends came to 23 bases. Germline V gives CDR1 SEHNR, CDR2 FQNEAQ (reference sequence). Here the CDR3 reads CASSPKARSYLGEQYF. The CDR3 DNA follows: TGTGCCAGCAGCCCCAAAGCTAGGTCTTACTTGGGCGAGCAGTACTTC.

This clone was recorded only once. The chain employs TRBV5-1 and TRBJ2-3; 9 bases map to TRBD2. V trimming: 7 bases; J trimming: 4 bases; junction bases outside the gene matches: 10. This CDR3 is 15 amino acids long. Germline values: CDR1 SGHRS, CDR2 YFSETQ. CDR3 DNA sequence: TGCGCCAGCGAAGCTCTAGCGGGGTCGTCAGATACGCAGTATTTT. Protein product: CASEALAGSSDTQYF.

This CDR3 reads CASSDRGWATPNSPLHF. CDR3 nucleotides: TGTGCCAGCTCGGACAGGGGGTGGGCCACCCCTAATTCACCCCTCCACTTT. This chain connects TRBV27 to TRBJ1-6; 10 bases are shared with TRBD1. The CDR3 loop spans 17 amino acids. The germline V gene has CDR1 MNHEY and CDR2 SMNVEV (reference sequence). V shed 8 bases, J shed 6 bases, and the junction held 13 bases outside the gene matches.

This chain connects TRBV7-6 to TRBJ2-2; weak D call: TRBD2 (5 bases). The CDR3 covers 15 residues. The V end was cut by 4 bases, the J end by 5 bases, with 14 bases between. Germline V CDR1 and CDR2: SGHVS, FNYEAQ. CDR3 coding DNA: TGTGCCAGCAGCTCGATAGGGAGTTTGACCGGGGAGCTGTTTTTT. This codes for CASSSIGSLTGELFF.

This CDR3 reads CASSPFRGTEAFF. The CDR3 nucleotides are TGTGCCAGCAGTCCCTTTCGGGGCACTGAAGCTTTCTTT. V is TRBV6-5 and J is TRBJ1-1; D not resolved. Trimming removed 5 bases at V and 4 bases at J, with 11 bases between. This CDR3 has 13 residues. CDR1 is MNHEY, CDR2 SVGAGI, per germline.

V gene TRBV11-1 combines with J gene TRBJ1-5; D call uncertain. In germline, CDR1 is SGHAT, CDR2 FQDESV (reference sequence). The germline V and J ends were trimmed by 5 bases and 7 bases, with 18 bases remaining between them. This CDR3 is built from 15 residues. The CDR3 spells CASSQLGGSKQPQHF. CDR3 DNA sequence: TGTGCCAGCAGCCAATTGGGCGGTTCCAAACAGCCCCAGCATTTT.

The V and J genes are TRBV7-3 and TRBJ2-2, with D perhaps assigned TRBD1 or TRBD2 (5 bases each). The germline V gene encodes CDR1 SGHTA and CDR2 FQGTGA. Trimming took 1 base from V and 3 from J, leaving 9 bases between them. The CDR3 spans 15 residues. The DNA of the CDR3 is TGTGCCAGCAGCTTAATTCTGGGGGACACCGGGGAGCTGTTTTTT. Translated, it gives CASSLILGDTGELFF.

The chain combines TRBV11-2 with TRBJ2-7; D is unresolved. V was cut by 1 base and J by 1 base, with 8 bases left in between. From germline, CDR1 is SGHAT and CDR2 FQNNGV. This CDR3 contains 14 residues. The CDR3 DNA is TGTGCCAGCAGCTTAGCTGGCAGGTCCTACGAGCAGTACTTC. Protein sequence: CASSLAGRSYEQYF.

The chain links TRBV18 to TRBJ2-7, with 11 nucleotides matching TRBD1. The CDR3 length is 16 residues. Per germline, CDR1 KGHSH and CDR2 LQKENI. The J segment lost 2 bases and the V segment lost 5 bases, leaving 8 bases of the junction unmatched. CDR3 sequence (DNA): TGTGCCAGCTCAGAAGGGACAGGGGGAGGACCCTACGAGCAGTACTTC. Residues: CASSEGTGGGPYEQYF. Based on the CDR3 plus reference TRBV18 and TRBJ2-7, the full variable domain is NAGVMQNPRHLVRRRGQEARLRCSPMKGHSHVYWYRQLPEEGLKFMVYLQKENIIDESGMPKERFSAEFPKEGPSILRIQQVVRGDSAAYFCASSEGTGGGPYEQYFGPGTRLTVT.

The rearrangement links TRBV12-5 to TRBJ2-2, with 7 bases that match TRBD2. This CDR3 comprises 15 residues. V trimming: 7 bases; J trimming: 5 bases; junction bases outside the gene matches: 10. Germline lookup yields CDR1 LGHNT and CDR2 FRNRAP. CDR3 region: CASAVQGGWTGELFF. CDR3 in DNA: TGTGCTAGTGCCGTCCAGGGAGGGTGGACCGGGGAGCTGTTTTTT.

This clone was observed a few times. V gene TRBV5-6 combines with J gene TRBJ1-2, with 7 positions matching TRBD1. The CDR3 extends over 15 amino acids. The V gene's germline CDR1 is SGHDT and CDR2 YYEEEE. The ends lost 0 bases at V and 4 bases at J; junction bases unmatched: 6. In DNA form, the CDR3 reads TGTGCCAGCAGCTTGGGACCGGACAGGAGCTATGGCTACACCTTC. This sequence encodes CASSLGPDRSYGYTF.

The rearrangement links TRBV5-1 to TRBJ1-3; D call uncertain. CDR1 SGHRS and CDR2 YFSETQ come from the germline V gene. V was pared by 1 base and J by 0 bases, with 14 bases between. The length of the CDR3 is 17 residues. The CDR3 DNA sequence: TGCGCCAGCAGCTTGCTTAATCAAGGGCCCTCTGGAAACACCATATATTTT. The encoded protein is CASSLLNQGPSGNTIYF. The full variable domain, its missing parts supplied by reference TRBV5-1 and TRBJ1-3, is KAGVTQTPRYLIKTRGQQVTLSCSPISGHRSVSWYQQTPGQGLQFLFEYFSETQRNKGNFPGRFSGRQFSNSRSEMNVSTLELGDSALYLCASSLLNQGPSGNTIYFGEGSWLTVV.